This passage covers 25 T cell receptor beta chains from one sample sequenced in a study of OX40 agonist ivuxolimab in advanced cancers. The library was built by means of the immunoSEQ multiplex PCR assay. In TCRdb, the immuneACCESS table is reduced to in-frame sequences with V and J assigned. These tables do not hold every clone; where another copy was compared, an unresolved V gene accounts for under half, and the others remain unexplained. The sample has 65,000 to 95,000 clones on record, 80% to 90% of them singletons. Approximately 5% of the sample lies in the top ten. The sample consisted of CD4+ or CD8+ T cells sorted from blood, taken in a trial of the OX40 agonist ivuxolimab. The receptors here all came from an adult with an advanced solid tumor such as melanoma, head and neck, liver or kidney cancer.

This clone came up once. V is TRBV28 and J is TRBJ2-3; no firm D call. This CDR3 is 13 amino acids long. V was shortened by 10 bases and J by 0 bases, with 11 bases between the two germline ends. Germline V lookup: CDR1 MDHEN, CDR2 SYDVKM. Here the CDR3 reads CATSFSSTDTQYF. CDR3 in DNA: TGTGCCACGTCGTTCTCTAGCACAGATACGCAGTATTTT.

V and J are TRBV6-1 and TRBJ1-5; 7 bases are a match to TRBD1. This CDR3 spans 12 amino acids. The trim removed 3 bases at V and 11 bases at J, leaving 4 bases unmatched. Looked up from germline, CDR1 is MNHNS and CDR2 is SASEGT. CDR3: CASSESGQSQHF. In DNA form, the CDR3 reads TGTGCCAGCAGTGAGTCGGGACAGTCCCAGCATTTT.

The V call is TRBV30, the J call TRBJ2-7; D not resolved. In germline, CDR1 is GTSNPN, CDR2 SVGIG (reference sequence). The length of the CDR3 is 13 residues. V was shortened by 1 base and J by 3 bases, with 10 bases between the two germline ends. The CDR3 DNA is TGTGCCTGGAGTGCCGGACGGGTCTACGAGCAGTACTTC. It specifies CAWSAGRVYEQYF.

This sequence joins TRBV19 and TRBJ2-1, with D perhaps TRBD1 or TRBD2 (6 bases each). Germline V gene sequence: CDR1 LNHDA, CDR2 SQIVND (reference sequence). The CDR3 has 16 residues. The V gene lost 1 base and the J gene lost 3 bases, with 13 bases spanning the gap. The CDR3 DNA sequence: TGTGCCAGTAGTATAGCCAACGAGGGGGGCTACAATGAGCAGTTCTTC. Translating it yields CASSIANEGGYNEQFF.

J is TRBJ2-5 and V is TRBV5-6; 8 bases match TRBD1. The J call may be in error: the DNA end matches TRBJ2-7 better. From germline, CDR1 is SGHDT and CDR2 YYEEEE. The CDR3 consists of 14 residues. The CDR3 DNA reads TGTGCCAGCAGCCTGGTGGGACAGGCCTACGAGCAGTACTTC. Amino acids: CASSLVGQAYEQYF.

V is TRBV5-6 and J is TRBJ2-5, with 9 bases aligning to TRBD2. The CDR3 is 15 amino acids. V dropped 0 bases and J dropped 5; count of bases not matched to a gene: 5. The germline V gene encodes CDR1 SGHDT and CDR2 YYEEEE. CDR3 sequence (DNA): TGTGCCAGCAGCTTGGGCGGGAGGGCCTCTGAGACCCAGTACTTC. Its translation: CASSLGGRASETQYF.

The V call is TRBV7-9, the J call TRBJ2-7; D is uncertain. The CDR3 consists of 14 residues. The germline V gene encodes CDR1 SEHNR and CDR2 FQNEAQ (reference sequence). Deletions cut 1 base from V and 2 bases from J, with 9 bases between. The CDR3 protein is CASSLEGIPYEQYF. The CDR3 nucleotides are TGTGCCAGCAGCTTAGAGGGAATACCCTACGAGCAGTACTTC.

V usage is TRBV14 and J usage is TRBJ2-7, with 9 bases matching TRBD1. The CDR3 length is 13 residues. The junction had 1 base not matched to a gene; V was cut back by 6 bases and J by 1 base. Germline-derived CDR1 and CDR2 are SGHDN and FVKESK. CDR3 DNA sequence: TGTGCCAGCAGGGGGACAGGGTCCTACGAGCAGTACTTC. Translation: CASRGTGSYEQYF.

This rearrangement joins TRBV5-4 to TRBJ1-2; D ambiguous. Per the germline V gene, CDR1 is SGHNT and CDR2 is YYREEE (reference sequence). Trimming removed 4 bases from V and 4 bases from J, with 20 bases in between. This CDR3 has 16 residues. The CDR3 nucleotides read TGTGCCAGCAGCCAAGAAGCCGGCCTCGCCTCCTATGGCTACACCTTC. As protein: CASSQEAGLASYGYTF.

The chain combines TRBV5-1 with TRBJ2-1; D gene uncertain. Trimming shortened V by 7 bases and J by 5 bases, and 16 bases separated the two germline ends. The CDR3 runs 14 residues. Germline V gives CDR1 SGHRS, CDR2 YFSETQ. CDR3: CASGLSDLHNEQFF. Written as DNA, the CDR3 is TGCGCCAGCGGCCTATCGGACCTACACAATGAGCAGTTCTTC.

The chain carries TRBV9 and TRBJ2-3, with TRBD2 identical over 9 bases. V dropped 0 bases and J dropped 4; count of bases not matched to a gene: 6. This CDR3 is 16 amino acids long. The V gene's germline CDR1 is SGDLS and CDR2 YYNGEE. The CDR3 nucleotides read TGTGCCAGCAGCGTAGCTACGAGCGGGGGGTCAGATACGCAGTATTTT. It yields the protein CASSVATSGGSDTQYF.

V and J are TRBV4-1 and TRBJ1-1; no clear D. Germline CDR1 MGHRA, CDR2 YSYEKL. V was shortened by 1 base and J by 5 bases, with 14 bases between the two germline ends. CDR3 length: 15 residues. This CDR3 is CASSQAPGALTEAFF. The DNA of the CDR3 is TGCGCCAGCAGCCAAGCTCCCGGCGCTCTGACTGAAGCTTTCTTT.

CDR3 sequence (DNA): TGTGCCAGCAGTTACTACAGGGACTACGAGCAGTACTTC. Its protein product is CASSYYRDYEQYF. The chain recombines TRBV6-6 with TRBJ2-7; weak D call: TRBD1 (6 bases). Germline V lookup: CDR1 MNHNY, CDR2 SVGAGI (reference sequence). With 1 base removed from V and 3 bases from J, the gap between germline ends came to 7 bases. There are 13 residues in the CDR3.

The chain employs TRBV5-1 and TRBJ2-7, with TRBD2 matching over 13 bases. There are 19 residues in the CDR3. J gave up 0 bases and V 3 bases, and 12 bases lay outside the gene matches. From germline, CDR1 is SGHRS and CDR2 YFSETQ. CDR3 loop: CASSSPPGLAGPVSYEQYF. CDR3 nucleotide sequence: TGCGCCAGCAGCTCCCCTCCGGGACTAGCGGGACCTGTCTCCTACGAGCAGTACTTC.

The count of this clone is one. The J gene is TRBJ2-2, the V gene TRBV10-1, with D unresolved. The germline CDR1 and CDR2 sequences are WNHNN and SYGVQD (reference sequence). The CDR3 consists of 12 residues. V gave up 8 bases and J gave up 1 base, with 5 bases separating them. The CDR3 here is CASRQNTGELFF. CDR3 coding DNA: TGCGCCAGCCGACAGAACACCGGGGAGCTGTTTTTT.

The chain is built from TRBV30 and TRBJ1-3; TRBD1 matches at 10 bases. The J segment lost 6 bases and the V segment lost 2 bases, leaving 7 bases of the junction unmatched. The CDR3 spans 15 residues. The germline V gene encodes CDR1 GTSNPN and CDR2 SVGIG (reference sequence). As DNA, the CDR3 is TGTGCCTGGAGTCAAGCCGGGACAGGGGCAAACACCATATATTTT. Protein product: CAWSQAGTGANTIYF.

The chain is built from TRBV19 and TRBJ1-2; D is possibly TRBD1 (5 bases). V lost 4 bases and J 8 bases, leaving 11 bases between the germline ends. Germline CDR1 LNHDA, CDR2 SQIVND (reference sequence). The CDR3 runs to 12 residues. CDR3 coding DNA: TGTGCCAGTAGTAATTCAGGGTCCGGCTACACCTTC. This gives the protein CASSNSGSGYTF. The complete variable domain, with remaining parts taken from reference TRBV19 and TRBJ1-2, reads DGGITQSPKYLFRKEGQNVTLSCEQNLNHDAMYWYRQDPGQGLRLIYYSQIVNDFQKGDIAEGYSVSREKKESFPLTVTSAQKNPTAFYLCASSNSGSGYTFGSGTRLTVV.

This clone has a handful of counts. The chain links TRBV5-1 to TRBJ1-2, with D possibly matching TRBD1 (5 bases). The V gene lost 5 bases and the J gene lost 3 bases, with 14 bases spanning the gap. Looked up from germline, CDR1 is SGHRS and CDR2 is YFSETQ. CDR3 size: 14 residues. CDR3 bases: TGCGCCAGCAGTGAGGGGCGGGGTGACTATGGCTACACCTTC. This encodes CASSEGRGDYGYTF.

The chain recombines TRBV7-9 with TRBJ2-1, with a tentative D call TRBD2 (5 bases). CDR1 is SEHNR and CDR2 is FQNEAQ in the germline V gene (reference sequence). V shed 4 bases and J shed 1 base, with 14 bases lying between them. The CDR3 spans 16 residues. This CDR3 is CASSSRTGGSYNEQFF. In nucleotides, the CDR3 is TGTGCCAGCAGCTCCAGGACTGGCGGATCCTACAATGAGCAGTTCTTC.

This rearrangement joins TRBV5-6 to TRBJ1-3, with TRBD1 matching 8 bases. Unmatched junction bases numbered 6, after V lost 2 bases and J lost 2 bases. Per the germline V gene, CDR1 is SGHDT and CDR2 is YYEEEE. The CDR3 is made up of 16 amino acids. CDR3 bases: TGTGCCAGCAGCTTACAGGGGGGGACGGCTGGAAACACCATATATTTT. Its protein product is CASSLQGGTAGNTIYF.

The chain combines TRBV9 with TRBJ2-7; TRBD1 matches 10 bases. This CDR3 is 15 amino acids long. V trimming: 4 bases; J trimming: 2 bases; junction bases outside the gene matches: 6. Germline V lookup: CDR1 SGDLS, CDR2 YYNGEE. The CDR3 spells CASSPSTGGPYEQYF. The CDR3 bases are TGTGCCAGCAGCCCCTCGACAGGGGGCCCCTACGAGCAGTACTTC.

CDR3 DNA sequence: TGTGCCAGCAGAGAGGACAGCTCTGGAAACACCATATATTTT. Its protein is CASREDSSGNTIYF. The chain carries TRBV6-1 and TRBJ1-3; possibly TRBD1 for D (6 bases). Germline V lookup: CDR1 MNHNS, CDR2 SASEGT. This CDR3 comprises 14 residues. V was clipped by 6 bases and J by 0 bases, with 9 bases between them.

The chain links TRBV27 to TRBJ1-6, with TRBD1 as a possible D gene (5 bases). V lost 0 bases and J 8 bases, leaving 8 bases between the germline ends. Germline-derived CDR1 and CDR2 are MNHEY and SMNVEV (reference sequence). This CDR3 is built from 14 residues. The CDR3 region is CASSLSTAYSPLHF. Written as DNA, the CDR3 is TGTGCCAGCAGTTTATCGACAGCCTATTCACCCCTCCACTTT.

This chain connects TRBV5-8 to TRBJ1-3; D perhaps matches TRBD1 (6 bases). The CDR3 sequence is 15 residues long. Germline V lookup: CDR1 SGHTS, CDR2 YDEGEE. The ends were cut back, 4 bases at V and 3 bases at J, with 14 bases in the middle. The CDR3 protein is CASSHNREFGNTIYF. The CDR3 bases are TGTGCCAGCAGCCATAACAGGGAGTTTGGAAACACCATATATTTT.

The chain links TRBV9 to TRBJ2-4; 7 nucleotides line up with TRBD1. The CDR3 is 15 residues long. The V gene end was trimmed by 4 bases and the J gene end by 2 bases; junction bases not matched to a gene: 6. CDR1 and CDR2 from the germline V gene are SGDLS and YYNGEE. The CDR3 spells CASSPGGQSKNIQYF. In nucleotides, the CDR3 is TGTGCCAGCAGCCCAGGGGGACAGTCCAAAAACATTCAGTACTTC.